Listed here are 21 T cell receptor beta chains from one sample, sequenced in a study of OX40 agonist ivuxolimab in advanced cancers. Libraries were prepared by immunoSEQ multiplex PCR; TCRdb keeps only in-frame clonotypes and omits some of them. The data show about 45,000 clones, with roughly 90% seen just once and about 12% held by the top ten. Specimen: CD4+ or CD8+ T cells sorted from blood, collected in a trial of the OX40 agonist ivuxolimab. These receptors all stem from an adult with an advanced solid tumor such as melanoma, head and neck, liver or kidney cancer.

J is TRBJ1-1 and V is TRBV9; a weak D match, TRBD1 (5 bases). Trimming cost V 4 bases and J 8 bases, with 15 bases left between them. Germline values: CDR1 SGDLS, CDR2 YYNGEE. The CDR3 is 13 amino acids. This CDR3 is CASSSQPGREAFF. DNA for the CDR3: TGTGCCAGCAGCTCGCAACCGGGACGGGAAGCTTTCTTT.

The CDR3 sequence: CASSSGTFSYEQYF. The CDR3 DNA sequence: TGTGCCAGCAGCTCCGGGACTTTCTCCTACGAGCAGTACTTC. The chain combines TRBV7-8 with TRBJ2-7; D possibly corresponds to TRBD2 (6 bases). Germline V gene sequence: CDR1 SGHVS, CDR2 FQNEAQ. With 4 bases removed from V and 0 bases from J, the gap between germline ends came to 10 bases. The CDR3 totals 14 residues. The variable domain in full, completed from reference TRBV7-8 and TRBJ2-7, reads GAGVSQSPRYKVAKRGQDVALRCDPISGHVSLFWYQQALGQGPEFLTYFQNEAQLDKSGLPSDRFFAERPEGSVSTLKIQRTQQEDSAVYLCASSSGTFSYEQYFGPGTRLTVT.

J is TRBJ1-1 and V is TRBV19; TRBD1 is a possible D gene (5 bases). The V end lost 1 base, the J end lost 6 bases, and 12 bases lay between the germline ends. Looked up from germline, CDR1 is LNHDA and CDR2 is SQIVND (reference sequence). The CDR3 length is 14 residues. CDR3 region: CASSIGGHISEAFF. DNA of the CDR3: TGTGCCAGTAGTATAGGAGGACACATATCTGAAGCTTTCTTT.

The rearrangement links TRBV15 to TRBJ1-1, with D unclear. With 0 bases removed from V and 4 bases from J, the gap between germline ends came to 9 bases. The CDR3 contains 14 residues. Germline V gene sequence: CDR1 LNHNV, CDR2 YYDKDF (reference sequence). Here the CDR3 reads CATSRDPGITEAFF. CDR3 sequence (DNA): TGTGCCACCAGCAGAGATCCGGGGATCACTGAAGCTTTCTTT.

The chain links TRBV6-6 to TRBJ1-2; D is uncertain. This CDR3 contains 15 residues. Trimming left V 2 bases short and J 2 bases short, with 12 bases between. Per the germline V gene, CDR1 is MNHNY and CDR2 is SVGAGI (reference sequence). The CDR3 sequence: CASSYPGSGNYGYTF. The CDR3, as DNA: TGTGCCAGCAGTTACCCCGGGTCGGGAAACTATGGCTACACCTTC.

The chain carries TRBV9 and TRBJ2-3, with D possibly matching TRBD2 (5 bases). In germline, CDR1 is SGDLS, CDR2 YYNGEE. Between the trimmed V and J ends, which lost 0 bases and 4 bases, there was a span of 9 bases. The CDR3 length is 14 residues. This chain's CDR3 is CASSVGGSADTQYF. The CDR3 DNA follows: TGTGCCAGCAGCGTAGGAGGTAGCGCAGATACGCAGTATTTT.

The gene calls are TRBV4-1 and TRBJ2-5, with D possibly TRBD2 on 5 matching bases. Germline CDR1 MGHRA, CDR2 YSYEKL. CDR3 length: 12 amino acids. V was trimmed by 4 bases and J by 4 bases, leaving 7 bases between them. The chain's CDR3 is CASSPRGETQYF. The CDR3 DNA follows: TGCGCCAGCAGCCCTCGGGGAGAGACCCAGTACTTC.

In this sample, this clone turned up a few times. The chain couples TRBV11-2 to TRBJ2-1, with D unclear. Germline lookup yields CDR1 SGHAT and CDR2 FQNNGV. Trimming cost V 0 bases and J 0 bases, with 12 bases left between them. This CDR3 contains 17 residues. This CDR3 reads CASSLEGIYSSYNEQFF. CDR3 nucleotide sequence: TGTGCCAGCAGCTTAGAGGGCATCTATAGCTCCTACAATGAGCAGTTCTTC.

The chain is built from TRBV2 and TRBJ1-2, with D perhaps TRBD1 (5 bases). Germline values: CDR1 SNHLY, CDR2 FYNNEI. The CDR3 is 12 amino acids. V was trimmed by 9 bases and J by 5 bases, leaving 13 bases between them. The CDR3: CASQGSGYGYTF. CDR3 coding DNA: TGTGCCAGTCAGGGATCGGGGTATGGCTACACCTTC. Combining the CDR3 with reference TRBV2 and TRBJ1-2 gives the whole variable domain EPEVTQTPSHQVTQMGQEVILRCVPISNHLYFYWYRQILGQKVEFLVSFYNNEISEKSEIFDDQFSVERPDGSNFTLKIRSTKLEDSAMYFCASQGSGYGYTFGSGTRLTVV.

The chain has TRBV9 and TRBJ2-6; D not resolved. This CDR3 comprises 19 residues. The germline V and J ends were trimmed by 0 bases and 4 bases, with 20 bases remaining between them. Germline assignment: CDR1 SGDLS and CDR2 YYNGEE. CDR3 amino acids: CASSVATDASLDGANVLTF. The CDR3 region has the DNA TGTGCCAGCAGCGTAGCTACGGATGCCTCTCTGGACGGGGCCAACGTCCTGACTTTC.

CDR3: CASSRGQASSYNEQFF. For the CDR3, the DNA is TGCGCCAGCAGCCGAGGACAGGCCTCCTCCTACAATGAGCAGTTCTTC. The chain couples TRBV4-1 to TRBJ2-1; 7 nucleotides align to TRBD1. This CDR3 comprises 16 residues. Germline V gene lookup returns CDR1 MGHRA and CDR2 YSYEKL. V lost 4 bases, J lost 0 bases, and 6 bases stayed unmatched.

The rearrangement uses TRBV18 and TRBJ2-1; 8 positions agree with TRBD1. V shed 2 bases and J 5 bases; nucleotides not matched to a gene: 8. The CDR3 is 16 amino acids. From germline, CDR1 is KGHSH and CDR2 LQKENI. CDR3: CASSPEGQGADNEQFF. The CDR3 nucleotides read TGTGCCAGCTCACCAGAGGGCCAGGGGGCGGACAATGAGCAGTTCTTC.

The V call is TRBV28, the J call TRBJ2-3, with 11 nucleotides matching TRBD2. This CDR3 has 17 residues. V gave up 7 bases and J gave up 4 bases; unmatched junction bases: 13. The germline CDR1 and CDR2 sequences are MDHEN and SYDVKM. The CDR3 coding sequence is TGTGCCAGCACCCTCCCTACTAGCGGGAGTGTTGCAGATACGCAGTATTTT. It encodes CASTLPTSGSVADTQYF.

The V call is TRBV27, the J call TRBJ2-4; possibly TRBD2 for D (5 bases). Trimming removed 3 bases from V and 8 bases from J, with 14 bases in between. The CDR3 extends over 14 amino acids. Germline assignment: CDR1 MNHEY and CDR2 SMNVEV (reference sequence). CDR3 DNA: TGTGCCAGCAGTTTTGGAAGCGGTAGAGACATTCAGTACTTC. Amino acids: CASSFGSGRDIQYF.

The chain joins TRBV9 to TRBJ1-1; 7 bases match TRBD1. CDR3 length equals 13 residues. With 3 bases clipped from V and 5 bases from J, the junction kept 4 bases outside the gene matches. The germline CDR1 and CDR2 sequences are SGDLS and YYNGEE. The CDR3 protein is CASSGGQRTEAFF. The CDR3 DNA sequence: TGTGCCAGCAGCGGGGGACAGAGAACTGAAGCTTTCTTT.

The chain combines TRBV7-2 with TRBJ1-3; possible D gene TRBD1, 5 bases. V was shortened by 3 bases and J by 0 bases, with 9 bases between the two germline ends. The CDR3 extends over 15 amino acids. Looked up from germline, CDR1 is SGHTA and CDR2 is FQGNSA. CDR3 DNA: TGTGCCAGCAGCTTTCAAGGGGACTCTGGAAACACCATATATTTT. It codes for CASSFQGDSGNTIYF. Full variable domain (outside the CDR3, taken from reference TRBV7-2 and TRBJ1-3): GAGVSQSPSNKVTEKGKDVELRCDPISGHTALYWYRQSLGQGLEFLIYFQGNSAPDKSGLPSDRFSAERTGGSVSTLTIQRTQQEDSAVYLCASSFQGDSGNTIYFGEGSWLTVV.

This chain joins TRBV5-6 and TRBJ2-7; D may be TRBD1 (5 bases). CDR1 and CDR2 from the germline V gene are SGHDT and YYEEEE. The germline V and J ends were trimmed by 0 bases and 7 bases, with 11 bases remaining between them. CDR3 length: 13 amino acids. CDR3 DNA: TGTGCCAGCAGCTTGGACAGGTCTAAGGAGCAGTACTTC. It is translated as CASSLDRSKEQYF.

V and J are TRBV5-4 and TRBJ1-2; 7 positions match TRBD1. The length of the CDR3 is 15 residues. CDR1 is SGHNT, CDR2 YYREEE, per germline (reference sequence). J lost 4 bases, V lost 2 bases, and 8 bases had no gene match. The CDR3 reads CASSLGTAPVYGYTF. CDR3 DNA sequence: TGTGCCAGCAGCTTAGGGACAGCTCCCGTCTATGGCTACACCTTC.

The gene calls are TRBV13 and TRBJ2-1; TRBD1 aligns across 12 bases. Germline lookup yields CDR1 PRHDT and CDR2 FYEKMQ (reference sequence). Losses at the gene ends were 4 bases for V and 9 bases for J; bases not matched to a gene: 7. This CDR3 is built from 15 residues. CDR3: CASSWGQGAQGEQFF. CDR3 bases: TGTGCCAGCAGCTGGGGACAGGGGGCGCAGGGTGAGCAGTTCTTC.

CDR3 nucleotide sequence: TGCGCCAGCAGTCATTGGCGGGGCGCCGACCCAAAAGCTTTCTTT. As protein: CASSHWRGADPKAFF. This chain joins TRBV23-1 and TRBJ1-1; D is possibly TRBD1 (5 bases). TRBV23-1 is an open reading frame, and its role is uncertain. V was clipped by 3 bases and J by 9 bases, with 20 bases between them. The CDR3 loop spans 15 amino acids.

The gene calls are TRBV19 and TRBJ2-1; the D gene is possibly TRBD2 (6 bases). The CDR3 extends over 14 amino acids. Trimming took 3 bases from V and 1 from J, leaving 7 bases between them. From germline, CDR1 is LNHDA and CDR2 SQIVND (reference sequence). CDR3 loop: CASSIGTSYNEQFF. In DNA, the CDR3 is TGTGCCAGTAGTATTGGGACTTCCTACAATGAGCAGTTCTTC.